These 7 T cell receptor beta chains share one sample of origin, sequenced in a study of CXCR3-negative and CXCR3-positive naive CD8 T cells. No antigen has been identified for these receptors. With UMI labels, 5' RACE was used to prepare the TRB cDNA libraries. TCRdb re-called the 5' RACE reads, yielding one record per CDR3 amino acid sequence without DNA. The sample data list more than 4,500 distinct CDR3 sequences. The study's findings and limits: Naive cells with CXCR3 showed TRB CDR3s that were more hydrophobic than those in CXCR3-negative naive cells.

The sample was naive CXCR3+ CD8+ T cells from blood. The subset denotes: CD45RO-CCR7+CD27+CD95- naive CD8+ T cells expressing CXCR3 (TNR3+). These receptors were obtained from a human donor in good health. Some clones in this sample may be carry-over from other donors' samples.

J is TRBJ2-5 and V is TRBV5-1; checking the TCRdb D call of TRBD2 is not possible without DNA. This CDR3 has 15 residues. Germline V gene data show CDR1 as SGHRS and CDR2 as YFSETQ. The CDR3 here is CASSFRLAPQETQYF.

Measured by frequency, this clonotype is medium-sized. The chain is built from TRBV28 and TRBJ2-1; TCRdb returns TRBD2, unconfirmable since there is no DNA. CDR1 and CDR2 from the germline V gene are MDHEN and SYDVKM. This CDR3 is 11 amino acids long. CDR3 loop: CASSPGLEQFF.

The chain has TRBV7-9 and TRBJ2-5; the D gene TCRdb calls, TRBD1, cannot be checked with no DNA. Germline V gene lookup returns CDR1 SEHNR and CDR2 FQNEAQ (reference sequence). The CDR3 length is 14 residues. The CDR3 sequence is CASSTGQGQETQYF. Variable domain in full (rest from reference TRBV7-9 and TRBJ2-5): DTGVSQNPRHKITKRGQNVTFRCDPISEHNRLYWYRQTLGQGPEFLTYFQNEAQLEKSRLLSDRFSAERPKGSFSTLEIQRTEQGDSAMYLCASSTGQGQETQYFGPGTRLLVL.

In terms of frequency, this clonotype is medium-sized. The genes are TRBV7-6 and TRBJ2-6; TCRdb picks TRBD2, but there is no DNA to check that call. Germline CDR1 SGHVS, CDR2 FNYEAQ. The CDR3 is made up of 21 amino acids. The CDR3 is CASSFSSRWSLTTSGANVLTF.

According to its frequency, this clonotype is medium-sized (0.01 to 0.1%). CDR3 protein: CATSRVRSSTDTQYF. The genes are TRBV15 and TRBJ2-3. Germline V lookup: CDR1 LNHNV, CDR2 YYDKDF (reference sequence). CDR3 size: 15 residues.

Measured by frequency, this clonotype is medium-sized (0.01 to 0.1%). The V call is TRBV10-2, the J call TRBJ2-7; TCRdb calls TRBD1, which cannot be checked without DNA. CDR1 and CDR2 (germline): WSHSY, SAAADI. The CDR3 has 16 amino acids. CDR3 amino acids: CASSGTQGFKSYEQYF.

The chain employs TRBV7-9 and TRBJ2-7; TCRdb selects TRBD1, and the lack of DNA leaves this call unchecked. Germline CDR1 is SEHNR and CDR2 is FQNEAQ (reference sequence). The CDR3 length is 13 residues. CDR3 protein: CASSWTEVDEQYF. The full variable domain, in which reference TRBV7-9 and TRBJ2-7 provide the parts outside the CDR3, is DTGVSQNPRHKITKRGQNVTFRCDPISEHNRLYWYRQTLGQGPEFLTYFQNEAQLEKSRLLSDRFSAERPKGSFSTLEIQRTEQGDSAMYLCASSWTEVDEQYFGPGTRLTVT.